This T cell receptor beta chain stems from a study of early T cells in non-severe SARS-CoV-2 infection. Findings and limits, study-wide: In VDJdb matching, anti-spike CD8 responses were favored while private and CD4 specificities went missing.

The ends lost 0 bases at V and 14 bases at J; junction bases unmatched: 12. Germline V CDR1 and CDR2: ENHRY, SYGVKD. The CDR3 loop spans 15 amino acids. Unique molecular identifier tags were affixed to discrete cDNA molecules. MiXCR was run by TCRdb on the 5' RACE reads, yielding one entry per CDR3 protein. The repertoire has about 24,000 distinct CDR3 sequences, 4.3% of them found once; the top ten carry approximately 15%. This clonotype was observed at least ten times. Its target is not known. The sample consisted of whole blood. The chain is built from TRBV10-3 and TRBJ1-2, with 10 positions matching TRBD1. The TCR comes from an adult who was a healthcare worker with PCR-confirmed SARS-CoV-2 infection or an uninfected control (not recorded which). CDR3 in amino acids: CAISESRDRGQARTF. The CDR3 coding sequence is TGTGCCATCAGTGAGTCTAGGGACAGGGGACAAGCCAGGACCTTC.